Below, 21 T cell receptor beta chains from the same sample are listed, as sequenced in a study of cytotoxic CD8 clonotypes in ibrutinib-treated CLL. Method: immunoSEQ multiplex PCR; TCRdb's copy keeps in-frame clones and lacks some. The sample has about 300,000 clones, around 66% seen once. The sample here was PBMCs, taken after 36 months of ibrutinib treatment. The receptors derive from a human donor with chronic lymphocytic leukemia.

In DNA form, the CDR3 reads TGTGCCAGCAGTTTCGGACAGGGATTAAGGAATGAGCAGTTCTTC. Amino acids: CASSFGQGLRNEQFF. This sequence joins TRBV6-6 and TRBJ2-1; 8 bases line up with TRBD1. This CDR3 has 15 amino acids. Germline CDR1 reads MNHNY; CDR2 reads SVGAGI (reference sequence). J was trimmed by 7 bases and V by 4 bases; bases with no gene match: 9.

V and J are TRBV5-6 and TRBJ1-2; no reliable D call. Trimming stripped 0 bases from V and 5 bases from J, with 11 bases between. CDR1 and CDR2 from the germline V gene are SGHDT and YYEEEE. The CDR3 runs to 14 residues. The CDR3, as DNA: TGTGCCAGCAGCTTGGAAGGTTCTTGGTATGGCTACACCTTC. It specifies CASSLEGSWYGYTF.

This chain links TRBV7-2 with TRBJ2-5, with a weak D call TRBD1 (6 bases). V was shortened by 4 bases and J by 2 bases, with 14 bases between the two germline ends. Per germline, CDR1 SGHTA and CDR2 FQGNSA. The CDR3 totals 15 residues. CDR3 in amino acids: CASSYNGGQQETQYF. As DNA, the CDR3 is TGTGCCAGCAGCTATAATGGGGGCCAACAAGAGACCCAGTACTTC. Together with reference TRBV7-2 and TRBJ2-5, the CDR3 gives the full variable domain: GAGVSQSPSNKVTEKGKDVELRCDPISGHTALYWYRQSLGQGLEFLIYFQGNSAPDKSGLPSDRFSAERTGGSVSTLTIQRTQQEDSAVYLCASSYNGGQQETQYFGPGTRLLVL.

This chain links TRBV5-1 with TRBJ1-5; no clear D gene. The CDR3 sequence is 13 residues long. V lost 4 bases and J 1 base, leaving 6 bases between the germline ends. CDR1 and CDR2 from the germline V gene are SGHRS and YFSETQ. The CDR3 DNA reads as TGCGCCAGCAGCGTTGGAAGCAATCAGCCCCAGCATTTT. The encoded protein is CASSVGSNQPQHF. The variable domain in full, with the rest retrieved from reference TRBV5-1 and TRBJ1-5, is KAGVTQTPRYLIKTRGQQVTLSCSPISGHRSVSWYQQTPGQGLQFLFEYFSETQRNKGNFPGRFSGRQFSNSRSEMNVSTLELGDSALYLCASSVGSNQPQHFGDGTRLSIL.

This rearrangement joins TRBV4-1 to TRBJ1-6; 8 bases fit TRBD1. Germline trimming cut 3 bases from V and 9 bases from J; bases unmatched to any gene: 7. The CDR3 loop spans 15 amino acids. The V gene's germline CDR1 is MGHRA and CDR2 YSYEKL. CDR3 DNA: TGCGCCAGCAGCCAGTTTGACAGGGGAACTTCACCCCTCCACTTT. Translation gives CASSQFDRGTSPLHF.

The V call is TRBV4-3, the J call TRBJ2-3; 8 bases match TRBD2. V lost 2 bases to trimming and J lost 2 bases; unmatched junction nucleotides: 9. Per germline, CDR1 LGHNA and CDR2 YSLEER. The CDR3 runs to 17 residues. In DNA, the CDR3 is TGCGCCAGCAGCCAAACCCAGGCGGGAGGACTCACAGATACGCAGTATTTT. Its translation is CASSQTQAGGLTDTQYF.

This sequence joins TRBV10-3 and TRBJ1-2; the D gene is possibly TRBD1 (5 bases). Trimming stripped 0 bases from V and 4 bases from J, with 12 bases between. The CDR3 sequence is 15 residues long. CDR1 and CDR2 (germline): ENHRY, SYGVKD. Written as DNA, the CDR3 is TGTGCCATCAGTGAGTCGGGGGGGTACGGCTATGGCTACACCTTC. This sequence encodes CAISESGGYGYGYTF.

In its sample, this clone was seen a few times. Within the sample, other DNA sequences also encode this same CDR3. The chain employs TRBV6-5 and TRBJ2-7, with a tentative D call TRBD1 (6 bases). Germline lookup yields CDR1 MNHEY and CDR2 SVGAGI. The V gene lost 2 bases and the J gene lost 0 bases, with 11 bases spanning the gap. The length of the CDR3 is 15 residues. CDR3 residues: CASSYGGQSSYEQYF. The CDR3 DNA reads TGTGCCAGCAGTTACGGGGGACAAAGCTCCTACGAGCAGTACTTC.

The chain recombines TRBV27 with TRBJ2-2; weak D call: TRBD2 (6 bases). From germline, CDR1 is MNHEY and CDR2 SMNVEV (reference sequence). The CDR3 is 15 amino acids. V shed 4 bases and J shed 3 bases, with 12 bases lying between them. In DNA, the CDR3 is TGTGCCAGCAGTTCCCGCACTAGCCACACCGGGGAGCTGTTTTTT. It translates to CASSSRTSHTGELFF.

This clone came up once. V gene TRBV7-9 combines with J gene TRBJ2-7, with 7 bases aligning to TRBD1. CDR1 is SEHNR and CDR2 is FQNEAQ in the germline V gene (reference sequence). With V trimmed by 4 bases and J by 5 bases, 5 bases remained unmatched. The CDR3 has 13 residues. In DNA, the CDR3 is TGTGCCAGCAGCTCCTGGACAGGCCACGAGCAGTACTTC. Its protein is CASSSWTGHEQYF.

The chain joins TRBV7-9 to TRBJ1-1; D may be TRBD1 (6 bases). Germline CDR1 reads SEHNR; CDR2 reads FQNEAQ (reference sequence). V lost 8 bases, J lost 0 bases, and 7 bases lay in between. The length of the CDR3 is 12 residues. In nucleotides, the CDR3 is TGTGCCAGCGGACAGTTGAACACTGAAGCTTTCTTT. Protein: CASGQLNTEAFF.

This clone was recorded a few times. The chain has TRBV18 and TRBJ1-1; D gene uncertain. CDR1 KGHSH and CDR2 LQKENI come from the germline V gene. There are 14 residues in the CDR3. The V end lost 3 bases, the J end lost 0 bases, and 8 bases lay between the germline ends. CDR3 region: CASSPQGMNTEAFF. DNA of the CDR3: TGTGCCAGCTCACCTCAAGGGATGAACACTGAAGCTTTCTTT.

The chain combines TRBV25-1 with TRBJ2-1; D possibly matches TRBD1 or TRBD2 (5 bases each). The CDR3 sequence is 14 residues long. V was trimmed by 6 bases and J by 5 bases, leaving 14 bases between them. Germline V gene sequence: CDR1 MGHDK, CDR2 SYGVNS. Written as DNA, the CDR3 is TGTGCCAGCAGAAGAGGGACGGAAAACAATGAGCAGTTCTTC. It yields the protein CASRRGTENNEQFF.

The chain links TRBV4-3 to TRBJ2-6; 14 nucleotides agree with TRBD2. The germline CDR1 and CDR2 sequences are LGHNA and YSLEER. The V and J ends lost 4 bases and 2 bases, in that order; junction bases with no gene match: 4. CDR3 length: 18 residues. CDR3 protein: CASSRGTSGSAGANVLTF. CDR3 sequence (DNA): TGCGCCAGCAGCCGAGGGACTAGCGGGAGTGCTGGGGCCAACGTCCTGACTTTC.

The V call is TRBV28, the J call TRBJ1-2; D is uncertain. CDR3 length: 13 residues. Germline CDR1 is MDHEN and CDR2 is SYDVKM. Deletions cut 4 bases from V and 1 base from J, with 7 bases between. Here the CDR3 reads CASSSRVNYGYTF. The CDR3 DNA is TGTGCCAGCAGTTCTAGGGTTAACTATGGCTACACCTTC.

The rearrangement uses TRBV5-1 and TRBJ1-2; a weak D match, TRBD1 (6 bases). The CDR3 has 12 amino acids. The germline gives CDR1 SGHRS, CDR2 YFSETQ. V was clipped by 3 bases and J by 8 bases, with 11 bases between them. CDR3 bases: TGCGCCAGCAGCTCGACAGGTTTGGGCTACACCTTC. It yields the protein CASSSTGLGYTF.

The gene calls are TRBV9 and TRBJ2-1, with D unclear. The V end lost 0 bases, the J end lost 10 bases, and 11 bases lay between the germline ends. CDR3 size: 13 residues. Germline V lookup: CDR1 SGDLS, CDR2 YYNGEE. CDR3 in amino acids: CASSVADTAEQFF. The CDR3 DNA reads TGTGCCAGCAGCGTAGCTGACACTGCGGAGCAGTTCTTC.

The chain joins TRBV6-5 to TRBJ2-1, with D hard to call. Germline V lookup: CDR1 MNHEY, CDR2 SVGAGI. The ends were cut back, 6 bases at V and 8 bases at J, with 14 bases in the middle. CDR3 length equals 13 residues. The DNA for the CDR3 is TGTGCCAGCAGATCCACGAGCCTCGATGAGCAGTTCTTC. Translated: CASRSTSLDEQFF.

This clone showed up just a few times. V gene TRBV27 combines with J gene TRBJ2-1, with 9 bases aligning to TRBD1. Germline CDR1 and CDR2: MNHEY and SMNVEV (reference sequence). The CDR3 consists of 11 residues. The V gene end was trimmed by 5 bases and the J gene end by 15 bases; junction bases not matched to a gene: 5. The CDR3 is CASSLGQGTFF. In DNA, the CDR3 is TGTGCCAGCAGTCTCGGACAGGGGACGTTCTTC.

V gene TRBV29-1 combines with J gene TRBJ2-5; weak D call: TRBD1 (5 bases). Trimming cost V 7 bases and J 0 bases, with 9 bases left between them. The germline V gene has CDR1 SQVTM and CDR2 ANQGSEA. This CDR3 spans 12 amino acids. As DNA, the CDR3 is TGCAGCGCAGACAGTCACCAAGAGACCCAGTACTTC. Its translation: CSADSHQETQYF.

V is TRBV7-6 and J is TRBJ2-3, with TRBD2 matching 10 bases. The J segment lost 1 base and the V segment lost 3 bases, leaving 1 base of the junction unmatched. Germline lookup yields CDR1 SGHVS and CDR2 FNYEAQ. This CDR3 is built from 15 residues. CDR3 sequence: CASSFSGGGTDTQYF. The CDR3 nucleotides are TGTGCCAGCAGCTTCAGCGGGGGGGGCACAGATACGCAGTATTTT.